The clone carrying this T cell receptor (beta chain) turned up a few times. Its antigen is undetermined. The entry originates in a study of beta chain features in type 1 diabetes. Study context: No age, gender or cell yield differences were seen between patients and healthy donors. The study examined about 100,000,000 sorted cells across all samples.

CDR1 SQVTM and CDR2 ANQGSEA come from the germline V gene. V dropped 4 bases and J dropped 1 base, with 16 bases sitting between them. The CDR3 extends over 16 amino acids. Study-wide points: Type 1 diabetes patients had VDJ junctions that carried fewer insertions and more deletions.

Expressed TCRB transcripts were sequenced because the isolated RNA had all been reverse transcribed beforehand. Sequenced by immunoSEQ multiplex PCR; TCRdb stores in-frame clones only, minus some. The sample has some 150,000 clones; 8.5% to 14% are singletons. The TCR sequence derives from a man younger than 35 in good health. The sample taken for sequencing was central memory CD4+ T cells from blood. The gene calls are TRBV29-1 and TRBJ2-2, with D perhaps being TRBD1 or TRBD2 (5 bases each). CDR3 coding DNA: TGCAGCGTTGGGAATGTGGGGACGGGGAACACCGGGGAGCTGTTTTTT. Translated: CSVGNVGTGNTGELFF.